These T cell receptor beta chains were read from a single sample in a study of blood T cell repertoires in COVID-19. The assay was immunoSEQ multiplex PCR, and TCRdb's table has in-frame clones only and misses some. The profile covers around 180,000 clones, with approximately 90% appearing a single time and around 2.3% taken by the ten largest. The sample consisted of peripheral blood. These TCRs come from a man between 65 and 85 years old with active or convalescent COVID-19. Each CDR3 is given with its conserved first and last residue. D genes are given only for firm matches. The size of a clone is reported for some rows only, either as once, few or many, or as a class for expanded clones.

len: 16
d_gene: TRBD1
j_gene: TRBJ2-1
abundance: .
v_gene: TRBV5-6
CDR3nt: TGTGCCAGCAGCTTTTTTGGACAGGGGGATTACAATGAGCAGTTCTTC
CDR3aa: CASSFFGQGDYNEQFF

len: 11
d_gene: .
j_gene: TRBJ2-2
abundance: .
v_gene: TRBV25-1
CDR3nt: TGTGCCAGCCGACTAGCCGGGGAGCTGTTTTTT
CDR3aa: CASRLAGELFF

len: 14
d_gene: .
j_gene: TRBJ2-3
abundance: .
v_gene: TRBV25-1
CDR3nt: TGTGCCAGCAGTCGGCCTGGGAGTACAGATACGCAGTATTTT
CDR3aa: CASSRPGSTDTQYF

len: 16
d_gene: TRBD2
j_gene: TRBJ2-1
abundance: .
v_gene: TRBV18
CDR3nt: TGTGCCAGCTCACCAATTACACTAGCGGGACGGGATGAGCAGTTCTTC
CDR3aa: CASSPITLAGRDEQFF

len: 15
d_gene: TRBD2
j_gene: TRBJ2-7
abundance: .
v_gene: TRBV2
CDR3nt: TGTGCCAGCAGTCTTATGGCGCGGGGGGTCCAAGAGCAGTACTTC
CDR3aa: CASSLMARGVQEQYF

len: 14
d_gene: .
j_gene: TRBJ2-2
abundance: once
v_gene: TRBV15
CDR3nt: TGTGCCACCAGCAGAGATTTCGCGGCCGGGGAGCTGTTTTTT
CDR3aa: CATSRDFAAGELFF

len: 18
d_gene: TRBD2
j_gene: TRBJ2-1
abundance: .
v_gene: TRBV7-6
CDR3nt: TGTGCCAGCAGCCCCCTCCTGACTAGCGGGAGCTCCTACAATGAGCAGTTCTTC
CDR3aa: CASSPLLTSGSSYNEQFF

len: 15
d_gene: TRBD2
j_gene: TRBJ2-5
abundance: .
v_gene: TRBV6-5
CDR3nt: TGTGCCAGCAGTTACCAGACTAGCGGACAAGAGACCCAGTACTTC
CDR3aa: CASSYQTSGQETQYF

len: 19
d_gene: TRBD2
j_gene: TRBJ2-5
abundance: .
v_gene: TRBV15
CDR3nt: TGTGCCACCAGCGGAAACGATGGGACTAGCGGGCGTCAGGGAGAGACCCAGTACTTC
CDR3aa: CATSGNDGTSGRQGETQYF

len: 16
d_gene: TRBD1
j_gene: TRBJ1-2
abundance: few
v_gene: TRBV7-2
CDR3nt: TGTGCCAGCAGCTTTAGGTCACAGGGGGCGCTCTATGGCTACACCTTC
CDR3aa: CASSFRSQGALYGYTF

len: 14
d_gene: .
j_gene: TRBJ1-5
abundance: .
v_gene: TRBV2
CDR3nt: TGTGCCACTAGTACAGGACCTTCGGTTCAGCCCCAGCATTTT
CDR3aa: CATSTGPSVQPQHF

len: 13
d_gene: .
j_gene: TRBJ2-7
abundance: .
v_gene: TRBV6-6
CDR3nt: TGTGCCAGCAGCACGAAGGGGGCCTACGAGCAGTACTTC
CDR3aa: CASSTKGAYEQYF

len: 11
d_gene: .
j_gene: TRBJ2-7
abundance: .
v_gene: TRBV2
CDR3nt: TGTGCCAGCAGTGAGCGGACTCTACTGTACTTC
CDR3aa: CASSERTLLYF

len: 16
d_gene: TRBD2
j_gene: TRBJ2-1
abundance: .
v_gene: TRBV28
CDR3nt: TGTGCCAGCAGTGGGGGACTAGCTAAGTCCTACAATGAGCAGTTCTTC
CDR3aa: CASSGGLAKSYNEQFF

len: 15
d_gene: TRBD2
j_gene: TRBJ2-3
abundance: once
v_gene: TRBV7-8
CDR3nt: TGTGCCAGCAGCTTATTGCGGGGGAGCGAAGATACGCAGTATTTT
CDR3aa: CASSLLRGSEDTQYF

len: 14
d_gene: TRBD1
j_gene: TRBJ2-3
abundance: once
v_gene: TRBV7-9
CDR3nt: TGTGCCAGCAGCCACGGACAGGGTCGGGATACGCAGTATTTT
CDR3aa: CASSHGQGRDTQYF

len: 14
d_gene: TRBD2
j_gene: TRBJ2-7
abundance: .
v_gene: TRBV7-9
CDR3nt: TGTGCCAGCACCTCAGCGGGAGGGCCTTACGAGCAGTACTTC
CDR3aa: CASTSAGGPYEQYF

len: 16
d_gene: .
j_gene: TRBJ1-1
abundance: .
v_gene: TRBV7-6
CDR3nt: TGTGCCAGCAGCAGAGACAGGACAGCAATGAACACTGAAGCTTTCTTT
CDR3aa: CASSRDRTAMNTEAFF

len: 16
d_gene: .
j_gene: TRBJ2-3
abundance: .
v_gene: TRBV29-1
CDR3nt: TGCAGCGTTGAAATTACAGGGGGGGGCCCCACAGATACGCAGTATTTT
CDR3aa: CSVEITGGGPTDTQYF

len: 19
d_gene: TRBD1
j_gene: TRBJ1-3
abundance: .
v_gene: TRBV28
CDR3nt: TGTGCCAGCAGTTCTATACCGGGACGACAGGGTTTTCCTGGAAACACCATATATTTT
CDR3aa: CASSSIPGRQGFPGNTIYF

len: 16
d_gene: TRBD1
j_gene: TRBJ1-1
abundance: .
v_gene: TRBV10-3
CDR3nt: TGTGCCATCAGTGGGGACAGCGGGGGAATGAACACTGAAGCTTTCTTT
CDR3aa: CAISGDSGGMNTEAFF

len: 15
d_gene: .
j_gene: TRBJ2-3
abundance: .
v_gene: TRBV7-8
CDR3nt: TGTGCCAGCAGCTTTACACGGCAGGGTCCAGATACGCAGTATTTT
CDR3aa: CASSFTRQGPDTQYF

len: 14
d_gene: .
j_gene: TRBJ2-5
abundance: .
v_gene: TRBV5-4
CDR3nt: TGTGCCAGCAGCTTGGCTGGGGGGGCAAAGACCCAGTACTTC
CDR3aa: CASSLAGGAKTQYF

len: 14
d_gene: TRBD1
j_gene: TRBJ2-7
abundance: few
v_gene: TRBV18
CDR3nt: TGTGCCAGCTCACCACCGTGGGACAGCTACGAGCAGTACTTC
CDR3aa: CASSPPWDSYEQYF

len: 13
d_gene: .
j_gene: TRBJ2-7
abundance: .
v_gene: TRBV6-6
CDR3nt: TGTGCCAGCAGGCCCACGGGAAACTACGAGCAGTACTTC
CDR3aa: CASRPTGNYEQYF

len: 16
d_gene: .
j_gene: TRBJ2-4
abundance: .
v_gene: TRBV3-1/TRBV3-2
CDR3nt: TGTGCCAGCAGCCAAGGGGTTAGACTAGCCAAAAACATTCAGTACTTC
CDR3aa: CASSQGVRLAKNIQYF

len: 15
d_gene: .
j_gene: TRBJ1-4
abundance: once
v_gene: TRBV2
CDR3nt: TGTGCCACTTATCCAGGGTCGGCCCTTAATGAAAAACTGTTTTTT
CDR3aa: CATYPGSALNEKLFF

len: 15
d_gene: .
j_gene: TRBJ2-5
abundance: .
v_gene: TRBV21-1
CDR3nt: TGTGCCAGCAGCAAACAAGTCCCGAGAGAAGAGACCCAGTACTTC
CDR3aa: CASSKQVPREETQYF

len: 14
d_gene: .
j_gene: TRBJ2-5
abundance: .
v_gene: TRBV5-1
CDR3nt: TGCGCCAGCAGCTTGGGGGCAGCCCAAGAGACCCAGTACTTC
CDR3aa: CASSLGAAQETQYF

len: 14
d_gene: .
j_gene: TRBJ1-4
abundance: .
v_gene: TRBV11-2
CDR3nt: TGTGCCAGCAGCCCGACAGGACCAAATGAAAAACTGTTTTTT
CDR3aa: CASSPTGPNEKLFF

len: 14
d_gene: .
j_gene: TRBJ1-5
abundance: .
v_gene: TRBV19
CDR3nt: TGTGCCAGTAAACTTTTTGGGGAGGATCAGCCCCAGCATTTT
CDR3aa: CASKLFGEDQPQHF

len: 14
d_gene: TRBD1
j_gene: TRBJ2-7
abundance: .
v_gene: TRBV19
CDR3nt: TGTGCCAGTAGTAAGGGACAGGGGGCCCCCGAGCAGTACTTC
CDR3aa: CASSKGQGAPEQYF

len: 13
d_gene: .
j_gene: TRBJ2-7
abundance: .
v_gene: TRBV13
CDR3nt: TGTGCCAGCTCGGGTCCCAGGGGCTACGAGCAGTACTTC
CDR3aa: CASSGPRGYEQYF

len: 15
d_gene: .
j_gene: TRBJ1-6
abundance: .
v_gene: TRBV7-8
CDR3nt: TGTGCCAGCAGCCGAGAACGGGGCTATAATTCACCCCTCCACTTT
CDR3aa: CASSRERGYNSPLHF

len: 16
d_gene: TRBD2
j_gene: TRBJ2-4
abundance: once
v_gene: TRBV6-2/TRBV6-3
CDR3nt: TGTGCCAGCAGTTTCGAGCCCGGGAGGGCCGCTTACATTCAGTACTTC
CDR3aa: CASSFEPGRAAYIQYF

len: 14
d_gene: TRBD1
j_gene: TRBJ2-2
abundance: .
v_gene: TRBV27
CDR3nt: TGTGCCAGCACTTTACACAGGGGTGTCGGGGAGCTGTTTTTT
CDR3aa: CASTLHRGVGELFF

len: 15
d_gene: .
j_gene: TRBJ1-1
abundance: .
v_gene: TRBV7-9
CDR3nt: TGTGCCAGCAGCTTCGTCAGGGGAAAAAACACTGAAGCTTTCTTT
CDR3aa: CASSFVRGKNTEAFF

len: 17
d_gene: .
j_gene: TRBJ1-1
abundance: .
v_gene: TRBV3-1/TRBV3-2
CDR3nt: TGTGCCAGCAGCCCCTCTCCCTCCAGGGATACACACACTGAAGCTTTCTTT
CDR3aa: CASSPSPSRDTHTEAFF

len: 17
d_gene: TRBD2
j_gene: TRBJ2-3
abundance: .
v_gene: TRBV5-1
CDR3nt: TGCGCCAGCAGCCCTCGACTAGCGGGGGGCGGGGGAGATACGCAGTATTTT
CDR3aa: CASSPRLAGGGGDTQYF

len: 15
d_gene: .
j_gene: TRBJ1-2
abundance: .
v_gene: TRBV7-8
CDR3nt: TGTGCCAGCAGCCCCACCGGGATGTCTTTCTATGGCTACACCTTC
CDR3aa: CASSPTGMSFYGYTF

len: 17
d_gene: TRBD1
j_gene: TRBJ1-1
abundance: .
v_gene: TRBV11-3
CDR3nt: TGTGCCAGCAGCTTAGGTTACAGGGGGCCGGGGAACACTGAAGCTTTCTTT
CDR3aa: CASSLGYRGPGNTEAFF

len: 15
d_gene: TRBD1
j_gene: TRBJ2-7
abundance: .
v_gene: TRBV27
CDR3nt: TGTGCCAGCAGTTTGTCGGACAGGAGTCCCTACGAGCAGTACTTC
CDR3aa: CASSLSDRSPYEQYF

len: 18
d_gene: TRBD2
j_gene: TRBJ2-2
abundance: .
v_gene: TRBV9
CDR3nt: TGTGCCAGCAGCGTAGGAGGTAGCGGGAGGGCCGGAGGCGGGGAGCTGTTTTTT
CDR3aa: CASSVGGSGRAGGGELFF

len: 13
d_gene: .
j_gene: TRBJ2-1
abundance: .
v_gene: TRBV6-5
CDR3nt: TGTGCCAGCAGCGGGAGCCCCTACAATGAGCAGTTCTTC
CDR3aa: CASSGSPYNEQFF

len: 12
d_gene: .
j_gene: TRBJ1-5
abundance: once
v_gene: TRBV28
CDR3nt: TGTGCCAGCAGTGGACTCCGGGAGCCCCAGCATTTT
CDR3aa: CASSGLREPQHF

len: 16
d_gene: TRBD2
j_gene: TRBJ2-5
abundance: .
v_gene: TRBV5-1
CDR3nt: TGCGCCAGCAGCCCTGGCGGACTAGCGGGAGTAGAGACCCAGTACTTC
CDR3aa: CASSPGGLAGVETQYF

len: 16
d_gene: TRBD2
j_gene: TRBJ2-3
abundance: few
v_gene: TRBV7-9
CDR3nt: TGTGCCAGCAGCTCAACGGGACTAGCCCGACGGGATACGCAGTATTTT
CDR3aa: CASSSTGLARRDTQYF

len: 18
d_gene: .
j_gene: TRBJ2-2
abundance: .
v_gene: TRBV14
CDR3nt: TGTGCCAGCAGCCAAGCGGAGGGACTCGACAGATTCACCGGGGAGCTGTTTTTT
CDR3aa: CASSQAEGLDRFTGELFF

len: 16
d_gene: .
j_gene: TRBJ2-6
abundance: .
v_gene: TRBV7-2
CDR3nt: TGTGCCAGCAGCTTAAAGGGAGGCTCTGGGGCCAACGTCCTGACTTTC
CDR3aa: CASSLKGGSGANVLTF

len: 14
d_gene: .
j_gene: TRBJ1-5
abundance: .
v_gene: TRBV5-1
CDR3nt: TGCGCCACCATCCGGGAGGAGAGCAATCAGCCCCAGCATTTT
CDR3aa: CATIREESNQPQHF

len: 17
d_gene: .
j_gene: TRBJ2-2
abundance: once
v_gene: TRBV28
CDR3nt: TGTGCCAGCAGTTCGATCGGGGTGGGATGGGGCACCGGGGAGCTGTTTTTT
CDR3aa: CASSSIGVGWGTGELFF

len: 12
d_gene: .
j_gene: TRBJ2-4
abundance: .
v_gene: TRBV27
CDR3nt: TGTGCCAGCAGTTCTTGGGGGGACATTCAGTACTTC
CDR3aa: CASSSWGDIQYF

len: 15
d_gene: TRBD2
j_gene: TRBJ2-3
abundance: .
v_gene: TRBV10-1
CDR3nt: TGCGCCAGCCTATGGACTAGCGGGACCGGAGATACGCAGTATTTT
CDR3aa: CASLWTSGTGDTQYF

len: 17
d_gene: TRBD1
j_gene: TRBJ1-6
abundance: .
v_gene: TRBV4-1
CDR3nt: TGCGCCAGCAGCCAAGAAGCTTGGGGACAGGGGAATTCACCCCTCCACTTT
CDR3aa: CASSQEAWGQGNSPLHF

len: 15
d_gene: TRBD2
j_gene: TRBJ2-5
abundance: .
v_gene: TRBV4-1
CDR3nt: TGCGCCAGCAGCCCCCTGGGACTAGCTGCGGAGACCCAGTACTTC
CDR3aa: CASSPLGLAAETQYF